This T cell receptor (beta chain) was identified in a study of T cell responses to AZD1222 COVID-19 vaccine. TCRdb keeps only in-frame clones here, not all; method: immunoSEQ multiplex PCR. The table includes 100,000 or so clones, approximately 90% detected once. Findings and caveats of the study: Among those given AZD1222, only five or six were seropositive at baseline. Among the donors, most were white British and more were female, and clonal diversity was possibly underestimated. Along spike, vaccine-associated CD4 TCRs were found throughout, with dominance at 160-218 and 743-854.

A note on this clone: The antigen remains unidentified.

The ends were cut back, 5 bases at V and 8 bases at J, with 10 bases in the middle. There are 13 residues in the CDR3. CDR1 is LGHDT, CDR2 YNNKEL, per germline (reference sequence). Specimen: peripheral blood, collected 28 days after the second AZD1222 dose. The source of this sequence is an adult who received the AZD1222 COVID-19 vaccine. The chain is built from TRBV3-1 (or the pseudogene TRBV3-2) and TRBJ1-6; D uncertain. The CDR3 nucleotides are TGTGCCAGCAGCGTAGATCCGGATTCACCCCTCCACTTT. Translated, it gives CASSVDPDSPLHF.